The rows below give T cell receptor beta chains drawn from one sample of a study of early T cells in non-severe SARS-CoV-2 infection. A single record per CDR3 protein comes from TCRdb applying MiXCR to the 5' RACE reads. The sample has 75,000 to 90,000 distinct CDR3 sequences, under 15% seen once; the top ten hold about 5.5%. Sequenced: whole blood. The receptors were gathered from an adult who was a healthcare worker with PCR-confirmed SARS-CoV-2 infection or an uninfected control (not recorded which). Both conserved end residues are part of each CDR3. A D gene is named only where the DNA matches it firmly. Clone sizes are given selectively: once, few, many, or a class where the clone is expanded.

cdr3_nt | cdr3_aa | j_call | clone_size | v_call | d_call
TGTGCCAGCAGCTTAATGGCTAGTGGGCAAGATACGCAGTATTTT | CASSLMASGQDTQYF | TRBJ2-3 | - | TRBV7-3 | -
TGCAGTGCCAGAGTCGGGACTAGCGCCCAGGTGGCCCAGTACTTC | CSARVGTSAQVAQYF | TRBJ2-5 | - | TRBV20-1 | TRBD2
TGTGCCAGCAGCCTTCCTTCACCCCTCCACTTT | CASSLPSPLHF | TRBJ1-6 | - | TRBV14 | -
TGTGCCAGCAGACAACAGGGGCCCTCCTACGAGCAGTACTTC | CASRQQGPSYEQYF | TRBJ2-7 | few | TRBV6-6 | TRBD1
TGTGCCAGCAGTTACTCGAGCCCGGGATCCTACGAGCAGTACTTC | CASSYSSPGSYEQYF | TRBJ2-7 | - | TRBV6-5 | -
TGCGCCAGCAGTGAGTACCCCTCGAACACTGAAGCTTTCTTT | CASSEYPSNTEAFF | TRBJ1-1 | - | TRBV10-1 | -
TGTGCCACCTTATTAGCGGGAGGACAGTTCTTC | CATLLAGGQFF | TRBJ2-1 | few | TRBV6-1 | TRBD2
TGTGCCAGCAGCTTGGACAGGGTAATATACGAGCAGTACTTC | CASSLDRVIYEQYF | TRBJ2-7 | - | TRBV11-2 | TRBD1
TGTGCCAGCAGTTACCGCCCGGGAGGCGCTGGGGCCAACGTCCTGACTTTC | CASSYRPGGAGANVLTF | TRBJ2-6 | few | TRBV6-5 | TRBD2
TGTGCCAGCAGCCCCCTAGATTTCCCGCAAGAGCAGTTCTTC | CASSPLDFPQEQFF | TRBJ2-1 | many | TRBV7-6 | -
TGTGCCAGCAGCTTAAACCAAATCCCCTCCTACAATGAGCAGTTCTTC | CASSLNQIPSYNEQFF | TRBJ2-1 | - | TRBV7-9 | -
TGTGCCAGCAGCTTAGCGGCCAATGAGCAGTTCTTC | CASSLAANEQFF | TRBJ2-1 | few | TRBV11-2 | -
TGCGCCAGCAGCCCGGACTCTGAAAACACCATATATTTT | CASSPDSENTIYF | TRBJ1-3 | - | TRBV4-3 | -
TGTGCCAGCAGCTTAGCTGGGGCGGGAGGGCTGAATGAGCAGTTCTTC | CASSLAGAGGLNEQFF | TRBJ2-1 | - | TRBV7-9 | TRBD2
TGTGCCAGCAGTAAAAGCCCAGGGAGCACAGATACGCAGTATTTT | CASSKSPGSTDTQYF | TRBJ2-3 | few | TRBV6-5 | -
TGTGCCAGCAGCGTAGACCCGGATTCCTCCTACGAGCAGTACTTC | CASSVDPDSSYEQYF | TRBJ2-7 | - | TRBV9 | -
TGCGCCAGCAGCTTGGCCGGGGATCGCTACGAGCAGTACTTC | CASSLAGDRYEQYF | TRBJ2-7 | few | TRBV5-1 | -
TGTGCCAGCAGCCAGAGACAGGGGAAGGAAAATGAGCAGTTCTTC | CASSQRQGKENEQFF | TRBJ2-1 | - | TRBV14 | TRBD1
TGCAGCGTGGGTCAAGATACGCAGTATTTT | CSVGQDTQYF | TRBJ2-3 | many | TRBV29-1 | -
TGCAGTGCTCCCTCGCGGGAGTTTCACAATGAGCAGTTCTTC | CSAPSREFHNEQFF | TRBJ2-1 | - | TRBV20-1 | TRBD2
TGTGCCAGCAGCTTAGACCTCCCTCCTGAAGAGACCCAGTACTTC | CASSLDLPPEETQYF | TRBJ2-5 | few | TRBV7-8 | -
TGTGCCAGCAGTGAGAAGGGCCTCAAACTTTACGAGCAGTACTTC | CASSEKGLKLYEQYF | TRBJ2-7 | - | TRBV2 | -
TGTGCCAGCAGTTTTAGGGACAGTTTGAACACTGAAGCTTTCTTT | CASSFRDSLNTEAFF | TRBJ1-1 | - | TRBV12-3/TRBV12-4 | TRBD1
TGCAGTACTCCCGCCTCAACCAAAAACATTCAGTACTTC | CSTPASTKNIQYF | TRBJ2-4 | few | TRBV20-1 | -
TGCGCCAGCAGCCACAAGACTAACAGGGTGAATGAGCAGTTCTTC | CASSHKTNRVNEQFF | TRBJ2-1 | few | TRBV4-3 | -
TGCGCCAGCAGTGAGGGACAGGGATTCAATGAGCAGTTCTTC | CASSEGQGFNEQFF | TRBJ2-1 | - | TRBV10-1 | TRBD1
TGCAGCGGTCGACAGGGGGCAGGTAACACTGAAGCTTTCTTT | CSGRQGAGNTEAFF | TRBJ1-1 | - | TRBV29-1 | TRBD1
TGCAGTGCTAGACCCCCGTTAAGGGGCGGAGAGACCCAGTACTTC | CSARPPLRGGETQYF | TRBJ2-5 | - | TRBV20-1 | -
TGTGCCAGCAGTTTCTCCCAGTATATTAACTATGGCTACACCTTC | CASSFSQYINYGYTF | TRBJ1-2 | - | TRBV28 | -
TGTGCCAGTAGCCTCATGATCGGACGGAACACCGGGGAGCTGTTTTTT | CASSLMIGRNTGELFF | TRBJ2-2 | - | TRBV19 | -
TGTGCCACCAGCCCTGGGGGAGCGGTTAAAAACATTCAGTACTTC | CATSPGGAVKNIQYF | TRBJ2-4 | - | TRBV15 | -
TGTGCCAGCAGCCCATCTGCGAGGGGCAGCTACGAGCAGTACTTC | CASSPSARGSYEQYF | TRBJ2-7 | - | TRBV21-1 | -
TGCGCCAGCAGAAGGGCCAACGTCCTGACTTTC | CASRRANVLTF | TRBJ2-6 | - | TRBV4-1 | -
TGCGCCAGCAGCTTCGGTCGACCCGCCGAAGCTTTCTTT | CASSFGRPAEAFF | TRBJ1-1 | few | TRBV5-1 | -
TGTGCCCGGAGGGCAGGGAACACTGAAGCTTTCTTT | CARRAGNTEAFF | TRBJ1-1 | - | TRBV10-3 | -
TGTGCCAGCAGTTTCAAGAACACTGAAGCTTTCTTT | CASSFKNTEAFF | TRBJ1-1 | many | TRBV6-1 | -
TGTGCCAGCAGCGACGTGTCCCTGTACTTC | CASSDVSLYF | TRBJ2-7 | - | TRBV2 | -
TGTGCCAGCAGCGTGGGGACCAACTTCGAGCAGTACTTC | CASSVGTNFEQYF | TRBJ2-7 | - | TRBV5-4 | -
TGCAGTGCTAGAGGGGGACAGTTGAAGCACGAGCAGTACTTC | CSARGGQLKHEQYF | TRBJ2-7 | - | TRBV20-1 | TRBD1
TGTGCCAGCAGGGCCCGAGTGCGATCCTACAATGAGCAGTTCTTC | CASRARVRSYNEQFF | TRBJ2-1 | few | TRBV7-2 | -
TGTGCCAGCAGCTTACAGGCAGGGGCAAGTGAAAAACTGTTTTTT | CASSLQAGASEKLFF | TRBJ1-4 | many | TRBV7-2 | -
TGTGCCAGCAACCCGAGCGGGAGGGCCCATCGCGAGCAGTACTTC | CASNPSGRAHREQYF | TRBJ2-7 | - | TRBV28 | TRBD2
TGTGCCAGCAGCTGGGGGACAGATGCCCAGCATTTT | CASSWGTDAQHF | TRBJ1-5 | - | TRBV5-6 | TRBD1
TGTGCCAGCAGTTTCACTAGCGGAGGGGGTTTAGAGACCCAGTACTTC | CASSFTSGGGLETQYF | TRBJ2-5 | many | TRBV7-8 | TRBD2
TGTGCCAGCGAGACCCGTGACTATGGCTACACCTTC | CASETRDYGYTF | TRBJ1-2 | few | TRBV28 | -
TGTGCCAGCAGCTTCGGGACTAGCGGGTACAATGAGCAGTTCTTC | CASSFGTSGYNEQFF | TRBJ2-1 | many | TRBV11-2 | TRBD2
TGTGCCAGCAGCTTAGGGGGGCCCTACTACAATGAGCAGTTCTTC | CASSLGGPYYNEQFF | TRBJ2-1 | - | TRBV11-3 | -